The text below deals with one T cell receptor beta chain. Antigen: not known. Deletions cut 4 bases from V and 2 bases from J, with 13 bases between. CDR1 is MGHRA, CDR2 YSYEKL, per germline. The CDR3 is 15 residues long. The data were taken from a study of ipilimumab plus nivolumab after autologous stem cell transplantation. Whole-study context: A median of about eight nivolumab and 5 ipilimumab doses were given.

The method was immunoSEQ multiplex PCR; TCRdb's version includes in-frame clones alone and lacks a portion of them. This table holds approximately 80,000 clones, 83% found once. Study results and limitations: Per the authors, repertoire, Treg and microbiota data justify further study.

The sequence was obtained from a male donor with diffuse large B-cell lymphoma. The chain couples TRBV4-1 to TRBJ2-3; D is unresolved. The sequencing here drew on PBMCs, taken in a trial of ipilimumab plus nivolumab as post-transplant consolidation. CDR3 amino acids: CASSPGNKNTDTQYF. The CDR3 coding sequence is TGCGCCAGCAGCCCCGGCAACAAAAACACAGATACGCAGTATTTT.